Listed here are 18 T cell receptor beta chains from one sample, sequenced in a study of blood T cell repertoires in COVID-19. The repertoire was sequenced with immunoSEQ multiplex PCR; TCRdb's copy has only in-frame clones and lacks some. The sample lists around 210,000 clones; roughly 85% were seen once. The sample taken for sequencing was peripheral blood. The receptors originated from a man in his fifties or sixties with COVID-19, enrolled during active disease.

CDR3 sequence reads: CASSRTGTGSETQYF. DNA of the CDR3: TGCGCCAGCAGCAGGACCGGGACAGGGTCCGAGACCCAGTACTTC. The chain links TRBV5-1 to TRBJ2-5, with 9 bases aligning to TRBD1. Germline V gene data show CDR1 as SGHRS and CDR2 as YFSETQ. The CDR3 covers 15 residues. The trim removed 4 bases at V and 5 bases at J, leaving 9 bases unmatched.

V usage is TRBV3-1 (or the pseudogene TRBV3-2) and J usage is TRBJ1-1, with TRBD1 as a possible D gene (6 bases). The V end lost 4 bases, the J end lost 0 bases, and 18 bases lay between the germline ends. The CDR3 totals 17 residues. The germline V gene has CDR1 LGHDT and CDR2 YNNKEL (reference sequence). CDR3 DNA: TGTGCCAGCAGCCCCCGGGACACGGTAGGAGTGAACACTGAAGCTTTCTTT. Encoded protein: CASSPRDTVGVNTEAFF.

This clone was observed a single time. V usage is TRBV5-4 and J usage is TRBJ1-6, with 7 nucleotides matching TRBD1. V shed 5 bases and J 8 bases; nucleotides not matched to a gene: 7. The CDR3 is made up of 14 amino acids. The V gene's germline CDR1 is SGHNT and CDR2 YYREEE (reference sequence). The CDR3 protein is CASRLQGRDSPLHF. CDR3 coding DNA: TGTGCCAGCAGATTACAGGGGCGAGATTCACCCCTCCACTTT.

The table lists this clone with a count of one. The chain couples TRBV5-1 to TRBJ2-2; 10 nucleotides agree with TRBD2. The CDR3 has 17 amino acids. V was pared by 3 bases and J by 5 bases, with 10 bases of the junction left unmatched. In germline, CDR1 is SGHRS, CDR2 YFSETQ. The CDR3 spells CASSSGAGGPRTGELFF. The CDR3 DNA reads as TGCGCCAGCAGCTCGGGAGCGGGGGGGCCCCGTACCGGGGAGCTGTTTTTT.

This clone was recorded at least ten times. The V and J genes are TRBV10-1 and TRBJ2-2; no definite D call. Germline CDR1 WNHNN, CDR2 SYGVQD (reference sequence). The CDR3 spans 12 residues. V was cut by 3 bases and J by 8 bases, with 7 bases left in between. The CDR3 sequence: CASSDPGGELFF. CDR3 in DNA: TGCGCCAGCAGTGACCCCGGTGGGGAGCTGTTTTTT.

This clone was recorded a few times. This rearrangement joins TRBV18 to TRBJ2-7; 11 bases map to TRBD1. The trim removed 4 bases at V and 0 bases at J, leaving 11 bases unmatched. The CDR3 spans 18 residues. Germline values: CDR1 KGHSH, CDR2 LQKENI. The CDR3: CASSRNHLGTGGSYEQYF. The CDR3 DNA reads as TGTGCCAGCTCACGTAACCACCTCGGGACAGGGGGCTCCTACGAGCAGTACTTC.

Concerning this clone itself: This sample includes further DNA sequences coding for the same CDR3. V usage is TRBV2 and J usage is TRBJ2-7; TRBD2 is a possible D gene (6 bases). The CDR3 totals 14 residues. Germline CDR1 and CDR2: SNHLY and FYNNEI. Between the trimmed V and J ends, which lost 4 bases and 9 bases, there was a span of 19 bases. The CDR3 here is CASSAGGNIIGQYF. The CDR3, as DNA: TGTGCCAGCAGTGCTGGGGGGAACATTATAGGGCAGTACTTC.

This rearrangement joins TRBV30 to TRBJ1-5; 9 bases match TRBD1. V lost 3 bases to trimming and J lost 4 bases; unmatched junction nucleotides: 7. The CDR3 extends over 15 amino acids. The germline V gene encodes CDR1 GTSNPN and CDR2 SVGIG (reference sequence). As DNA, the CDR3 is TGTGCCTGGAGGGAGCCGGGACAGGGTAATCAGCCCCAGCATTTT. This codes for CAWREPGQGNQPQHF. Filled out from reference TRBV30 and TRBJ1-5, the complete variable domain reads SQTIHQWPATLVQPVGSPLSLECTVEGTSNPNLYWYRQAAGRGLQLLFYSVGIGQISSEVPQNLSASRPQDRQFILSSKKLLLSDSGFYLCAWREPGQGNQPQHFGDGTRLSIL.

This chain links TRBV30 with TRBJ1-2, with TRBD1 matching over 8 bases. CDR1 GTSNPN and CDR2 SVGIG come from the germline V gene (reference sequence). CDR3 length: 13 amino acids. Unmatched junction bases numbered 5, after V lost 3 bases and J lost 5 bases. This CDR3 reads CAWSTQGAYGYTF. The CDR3 DNA reads TGTGCCTGGAGCACTCAGGGGGCGTATGGCTACACCTTC.

V usage is TRBV10-3 and J usage is TRBJ1-1, with 7 bases matching TRBD1. The CDR3 contains 17 residues. J was trimmed by 1 base and V by 4 bases; bases with no gene match: 12. Per germline, CDR1 ENHRY and CDR2 SYGVKD. DNA of the CDR3: TGTGCCATCAGTGTCTTCCCGTCGGGACAGAAGAACACTGAAGCTTTCTTT. Amino acid sequence: CAISVFPSGQKNTEAFF.

The chain joins TRBV4-3 to TRBJ2-7, with 12 bases lining up with TRBD1. With 0 bases clipped from V and 3 bases from J, the junction kept 15 bases outside the gene matches. The CDR3 spans 20 residues. Germline lookup yields CDR1 LGHNA and CDR2 YSLEER. In DNA, the CDR3 is TGCGCCAGCAGCCAAGATCCACCGGGACAGGGGGCGAAGATGAACTACGAGCAGTACTTC. Translation gives CASSQDPPGQGAKMNYEQYF.

CDR3 region: CASSLYQGITDTQYF. The CDR3 DNA sequence: TGCGCCAGCAGCTTGTATCAGGGCATCACAGATACGCAGTATTTT. The V call is TRBV5-1, the J call TRBJ2-3, with D possibly matching TRBD1 (5 bases). The CDR3 has 15 residues. Looked up from germline, CDR1 is SGHRS and CDR2 is YFSETQ. V lost 1 base and J 2 bases, leaving 11 bases between the germline ends.

This clone showed up just once. This rearrangement joins TRBV5-1 to TRBJ1-1; D unresolved. This CDR3 contains 14 residues. The V gene lost 4 bases and the J gene lost 6 bases, with 16 bases spanning the gap. Germline CDR1 and CDR2: SGHRS and YFSETQ. This CDR3 is CASSLELQPPEAFF. The CDR3 DNA is TGCGCCAGCAGCCTGGAGTTACAGCCCCCTGAAGCTTTCTTT.

The chain's CDR3 is CASSFGQGGYEQYF. The CDR3, as DNA: TGTGCCAGCAGCTTCGGACAGGGAGGTTACGAGCAGTACTTC. The chain joins TRBV5-4 to TRBJ2-7; 8 bases match TRBD1. This CDR3 contains 14 residues. The germline V gene encodes CDR1 SGHNT and CDR2 YYREEE (reference sequence). V lost 2 bases to trimming and J lost 4 bases; unmatched junction nucleotides: 5.

This CDR3 reads CASSLLRGGLEQYF. The CDR3, as DNA: TGTGCCAGCAGCTTACTACGGGGGGGCCTCGAGCAGTACTTC. The chain is built from TRBV7-8 and TRBJ2-7, with 8 nucleotides matching TRBD2. The germline V gene has CDR1 SGHVS and CDR2 FQNEAQ. V shed 2 bases and J 6 bases; nucleotides not matched to a gene: 6. CDR3 length: 14 amino acids.

The gene calls are TRBV19 and TRBJ1-3; D gene unclear. Germline CDR1 is LNHDA and CDR2 is SQIVND (reference sequence). Trimming removed 6 bases at V and 2 bases at J, with 17 bases between. The CDR3 is 16 residues long. The CDR3 DNA reads TGTGCCAGTAGCCAAACGAAGGCGGGGACTGGAAACACCATATATTTT. Its translation: CASSQTKAGTGNTIYF.

The chain is built from TRBV5-8 and TRBJ2-3; 8 bases are a match to TRBD1. The germline V gene encodes CDR1 SGHTS and CDR2 YDEGEE. CDR3 size: 14 residues. The junction had 6 bases not matched to a gene; V was cut back by 6 bases and J by 3 bases. CDR3 sequence reads: CASITTGATDTQYF. The CDR3 nucleotides are TGTGCCAGCATCACGACAGGGGCAACAGATACGCAGTATTTT.

V is TRBV19 and J is TRBJ2-7, with TRBD1 matching over 9 bases. CDR3 length: 14 residues. The germline CDR1 and CDR2 sequences are LNHDA and SQIVND (reference sequence). Germline trimming cut 7 bases from V and 0 bases from J; bases unmatched to any gene: 4. The CDR3 here is CASTRTGDSYEQYF. The DNA for the CDR3 is TGTGCCAGTACCAGGACAGGGGACTCCTACGAGCAGTACTTC.